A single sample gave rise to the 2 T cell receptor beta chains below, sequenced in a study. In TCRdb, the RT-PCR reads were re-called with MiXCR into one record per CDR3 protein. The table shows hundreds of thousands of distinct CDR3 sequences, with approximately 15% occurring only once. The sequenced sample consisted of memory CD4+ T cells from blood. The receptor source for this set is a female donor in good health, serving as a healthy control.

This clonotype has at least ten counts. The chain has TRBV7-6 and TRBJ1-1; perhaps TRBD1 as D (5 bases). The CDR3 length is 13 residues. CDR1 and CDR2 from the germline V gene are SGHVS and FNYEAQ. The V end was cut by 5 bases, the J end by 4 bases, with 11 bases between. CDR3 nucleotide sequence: TGTGCCAGCAGCCAACAGGTCCGCACTGAAGCTTTCTTT. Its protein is CASSQQVRTEAFF.

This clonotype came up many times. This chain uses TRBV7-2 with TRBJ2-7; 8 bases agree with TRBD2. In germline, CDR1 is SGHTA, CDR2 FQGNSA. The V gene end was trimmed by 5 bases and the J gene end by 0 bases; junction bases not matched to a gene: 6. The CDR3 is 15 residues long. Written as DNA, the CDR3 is TGTGCCAGCAGCATAACTAGCGGAAGCTCCTACGAGCAGTACTTC. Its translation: CASSITSGSSYEQYF.